This T cell receptor beta chain was captured in a study of identical twins. As for this clonotype: As yet, its antigen is unknown.

TCRdb called the 5' RACE reads again in MiXCR, with one record for every CDR3 protein. The sample lists about 900,000 distinct CDR3 sequences; 9% to 15% were seen once. Broader study findings: The more abundant beta clonotypes in cord blood had fewer insertions, and memory repertoires did not show this. With beta out-of-frame sequences, excess sharing by twins was weaker.

V shed 7 bases and J shed 2 bases, with 20 bases lying between them. The CDR3 covers 17 residues. The germline gives CDR1 MNHNS, CDR2 SASEGT. These data were also reused for a study on yellow fever vaccine responses in identical twins.

This chain links TRBV6-1 with TRBJ2-2, with a tentative D call TRBD1 (6 bases). The sequence derives from a woman between 18 and 29 years old in good health. Sequenced input: PBMCs. The CDR3 protein is CASNPSSRGLNTGELFF. DNA for the CDR3: TGTGCCAGCAACCCCTCGAGCAGGGGCCTCAACACCGGGGAGCTGTTTTTT.